This T cell receptor beta chain came from a study of cytomegalovirus exposure and HLA in healthy donors. The primer mix had 60 Vbeta and 13 Jbeta primers. Measured with immunoSEQ multiplex PCR; TCRdb has only the in-frame clones, and not every one. This sample yields more than 150,000 clones, of which 77% are seen a single time; 1.4% to 1.5% belongs to the top ten. The germline V gene encodes CDR1 SGHRS and CDR2 YFSETQ. The CDR3 contains 14 residues. Between the trimmed V and J ends, which lost 0 bases and 0 bases, there was a span of 4 bases. The chain employs TRBV5-1 and TRBJ1-3; unclear D gene. This clonotype originated in a man aged 18 to 29 in good health and CMV-seronegative. The sample consisted of PBMCs. CDR3 nucleotides: TGCGCCAGCAGCTTGGGCGTCTCTGGAAACACCATATATTTT. It translates to CASSLGVSGNTIYF.